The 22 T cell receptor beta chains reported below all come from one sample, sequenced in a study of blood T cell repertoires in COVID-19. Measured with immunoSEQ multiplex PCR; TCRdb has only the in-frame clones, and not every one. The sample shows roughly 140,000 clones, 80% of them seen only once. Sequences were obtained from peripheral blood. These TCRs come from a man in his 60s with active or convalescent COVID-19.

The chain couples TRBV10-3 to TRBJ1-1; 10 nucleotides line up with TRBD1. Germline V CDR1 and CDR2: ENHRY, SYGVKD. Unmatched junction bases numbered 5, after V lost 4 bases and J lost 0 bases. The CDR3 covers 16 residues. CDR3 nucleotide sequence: TGTGCCATCAGTGCGGGACAGGGGTCATTGAACACTGAAGCTTTCTTT. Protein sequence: CAISAGQGSLNTEAFF.

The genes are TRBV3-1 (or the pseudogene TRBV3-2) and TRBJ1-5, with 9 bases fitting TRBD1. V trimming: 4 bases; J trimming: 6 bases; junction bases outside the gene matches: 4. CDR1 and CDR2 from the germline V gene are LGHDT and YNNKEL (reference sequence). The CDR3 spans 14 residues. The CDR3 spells CASSRGTGIQPQHF. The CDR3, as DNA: TGTGCCAGCAGCCGAGGGACAGGGATTCAGCCCCAGCATTTT.

Here the CDR3 reads CASSVSTGVGQETQYF. The CDR3 DNA reads TGTGCCAGCAGCGTATCTACGGGAGTGGGTCAAGAGACCCAGTACTTC. The rearrangement uses TRBV9 and TRBJ2-5; maybe TRBD2 (6 bases). The V gene lost 1 base and the J gene lost 2 bases, with 15 bases spanning the gap. There are 16 residues in the CDR3. The germline gives CDR1 SGDLS, CDR2 YYNGEE.

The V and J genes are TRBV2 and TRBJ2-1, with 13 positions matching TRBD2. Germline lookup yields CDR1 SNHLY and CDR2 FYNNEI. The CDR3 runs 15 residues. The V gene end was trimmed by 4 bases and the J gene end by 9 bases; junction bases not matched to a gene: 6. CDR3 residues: CASSVRWTSGSEQFF. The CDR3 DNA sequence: TGTGCCAGCAGTGTCAGATGGACTAGCGGGAGTGAGCAGTTCTTC.

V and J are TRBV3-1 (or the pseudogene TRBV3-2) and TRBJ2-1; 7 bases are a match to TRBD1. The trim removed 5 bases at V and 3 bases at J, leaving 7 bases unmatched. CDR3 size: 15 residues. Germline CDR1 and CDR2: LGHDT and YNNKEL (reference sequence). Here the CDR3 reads CASSIRRQGYNEQFF. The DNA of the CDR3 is TGTGCCAGCAGCATCCGGAGACAGGGCTACAATGAGCAGTTCTTC.

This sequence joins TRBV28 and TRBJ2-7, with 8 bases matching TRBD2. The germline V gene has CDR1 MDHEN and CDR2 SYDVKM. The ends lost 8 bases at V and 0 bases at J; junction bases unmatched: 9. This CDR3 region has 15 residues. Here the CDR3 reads CASLGLASSSYEQYF. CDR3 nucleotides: TGTGCCAGCCTAGGACTAGCTTCTAGCTCCTACGAGCAGTACTTC.

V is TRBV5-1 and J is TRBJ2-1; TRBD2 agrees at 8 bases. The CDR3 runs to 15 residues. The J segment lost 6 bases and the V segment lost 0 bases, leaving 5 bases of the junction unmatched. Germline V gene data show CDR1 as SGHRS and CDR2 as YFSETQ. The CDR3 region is CASSLGAGAGNEQFF. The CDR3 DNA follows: TGCGCCAGCAGCTTGGGAGCGGGAGCGGGCAATGAGCAGTTCTTC.

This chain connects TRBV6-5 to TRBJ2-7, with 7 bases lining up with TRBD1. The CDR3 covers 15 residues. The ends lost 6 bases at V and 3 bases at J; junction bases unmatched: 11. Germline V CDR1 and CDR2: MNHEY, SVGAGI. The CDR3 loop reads CASRLDRAYIYEQYF. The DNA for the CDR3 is TGTGCCAGCAGACTCGACAGGGCCTACATCTACGAGCAGTACTTC.

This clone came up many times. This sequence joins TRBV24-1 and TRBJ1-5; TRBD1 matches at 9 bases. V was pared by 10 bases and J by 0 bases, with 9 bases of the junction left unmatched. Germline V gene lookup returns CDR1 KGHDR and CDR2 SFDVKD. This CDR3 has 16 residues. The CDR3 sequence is CATSTGGISSNQPQHF. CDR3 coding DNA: TGTGCCACTTCGACAGGGGGAATATCTAGCAATCAGCCCCAGCATTTT.

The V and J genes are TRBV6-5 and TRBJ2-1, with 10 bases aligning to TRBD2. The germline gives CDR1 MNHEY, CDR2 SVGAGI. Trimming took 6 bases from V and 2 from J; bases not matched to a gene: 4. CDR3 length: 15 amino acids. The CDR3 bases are TGTGCCAGCAGCCGCGGACTAGCGGCCTACAATGAGCAGTTCTTC. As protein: CASSRGLAAYNEQFF.

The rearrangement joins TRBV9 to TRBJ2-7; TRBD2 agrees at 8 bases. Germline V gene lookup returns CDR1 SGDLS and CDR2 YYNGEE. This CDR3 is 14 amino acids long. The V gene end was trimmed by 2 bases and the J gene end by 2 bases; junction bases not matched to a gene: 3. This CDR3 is CASSVNGRAYEQYF. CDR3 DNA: TGTGCCAGCAGCGTGAACGGGAGGGCCTACGAGCAGTACTTC.

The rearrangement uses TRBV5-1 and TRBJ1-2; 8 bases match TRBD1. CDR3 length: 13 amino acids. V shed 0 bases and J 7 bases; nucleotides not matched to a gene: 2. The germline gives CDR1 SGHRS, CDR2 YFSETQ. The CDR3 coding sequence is TGCGCCAGCAGCTTGGCGGACAGGGTTGGCTACACCTTC. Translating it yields CASSLADRVGYTF.

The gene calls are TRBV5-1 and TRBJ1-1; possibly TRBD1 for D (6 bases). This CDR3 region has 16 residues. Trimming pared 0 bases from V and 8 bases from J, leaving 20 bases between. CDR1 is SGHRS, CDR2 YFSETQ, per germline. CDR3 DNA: TGCGCCAGCAGCTTGGGATCATTGCAGGGGATAGAAGAAGCTTTCTTT. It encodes CASSLGSLQGIEEAFF.

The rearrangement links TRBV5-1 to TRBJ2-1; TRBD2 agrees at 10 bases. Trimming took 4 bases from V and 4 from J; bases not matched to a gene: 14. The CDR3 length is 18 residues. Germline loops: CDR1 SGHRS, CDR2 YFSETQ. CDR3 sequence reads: CASSRHLSGRASYNEQFF. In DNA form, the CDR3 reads TGCGCCAGCAGCCGACATTTGAGCGGGAGGGCCTCTTACAATGAGCAGTTCTTC.

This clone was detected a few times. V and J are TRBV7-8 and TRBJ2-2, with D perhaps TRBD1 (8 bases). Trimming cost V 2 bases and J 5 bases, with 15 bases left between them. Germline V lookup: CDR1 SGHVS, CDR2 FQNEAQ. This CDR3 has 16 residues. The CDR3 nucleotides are TGTGCCAGCAGCTTATACAGGGGGAGGGATACCGGGGAGCTGTTTTTT. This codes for CASSLYRGRDTGELFF.

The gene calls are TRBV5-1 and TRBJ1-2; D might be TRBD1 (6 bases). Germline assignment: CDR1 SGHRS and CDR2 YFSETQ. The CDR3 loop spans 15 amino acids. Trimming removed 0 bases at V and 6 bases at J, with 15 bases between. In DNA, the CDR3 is TGCGCCAGCAGCTTGGAAACAGGGTCAAGGCATGGCTACACCTTC. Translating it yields CASSLETGSRHGYTF.

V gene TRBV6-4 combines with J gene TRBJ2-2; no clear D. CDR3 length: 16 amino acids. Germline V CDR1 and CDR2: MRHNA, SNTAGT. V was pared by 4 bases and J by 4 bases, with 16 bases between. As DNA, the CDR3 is TGTGCCAGCAGTGTGGAGATAGCAACCAGCACCGGGGAGCTGTTTTTT. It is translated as CASSVEIATSTGELFF.

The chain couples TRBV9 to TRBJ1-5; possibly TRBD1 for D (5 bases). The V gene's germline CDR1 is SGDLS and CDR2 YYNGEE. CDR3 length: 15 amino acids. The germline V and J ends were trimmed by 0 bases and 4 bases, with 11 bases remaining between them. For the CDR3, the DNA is TGTGCCAGCAGCGTAGGGGGGGGATGGAATCAGCCCCAGCATTTT. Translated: CASSVGGGWNQPQHF.

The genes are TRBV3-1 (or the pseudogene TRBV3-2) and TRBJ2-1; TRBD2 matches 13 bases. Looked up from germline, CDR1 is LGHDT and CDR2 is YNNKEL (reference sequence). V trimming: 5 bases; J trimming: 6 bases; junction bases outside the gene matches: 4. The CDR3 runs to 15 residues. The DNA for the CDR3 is TGTGCCAGCAGCACCCGGACTAGCGGGAGCAATGAGCAGTTCTTC. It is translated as CASSTRTSGSNEQFF.

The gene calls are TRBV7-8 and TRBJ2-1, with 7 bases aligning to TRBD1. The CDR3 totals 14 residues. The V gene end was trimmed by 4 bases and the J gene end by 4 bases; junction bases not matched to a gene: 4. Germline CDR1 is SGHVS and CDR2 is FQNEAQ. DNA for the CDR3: TGTGCCAGCAGCTCGGGACAGATATACAATGAGCAGTTCTTC. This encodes CASSSGQIYNEQFF.

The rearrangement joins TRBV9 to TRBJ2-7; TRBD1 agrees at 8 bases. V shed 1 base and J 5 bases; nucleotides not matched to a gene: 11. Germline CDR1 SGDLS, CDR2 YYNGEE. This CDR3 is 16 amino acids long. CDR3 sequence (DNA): TGTGCCAGCAGCGTAAAGTCGGCAGGGGGCATCGACGAGCAGTACTTC. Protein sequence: CASSVKSAGGIDEQYF. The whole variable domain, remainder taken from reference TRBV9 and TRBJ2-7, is DSGVTQTPKHLITATGQRVTLRCSPRSGDLSVYWYQQSLDQGLQFLIQYYNGEERAKGNILERFSAQQFPDLHSELNLSSLELGDSALYFCASSVKSAGGIDEQYFGPGTRLTVT.

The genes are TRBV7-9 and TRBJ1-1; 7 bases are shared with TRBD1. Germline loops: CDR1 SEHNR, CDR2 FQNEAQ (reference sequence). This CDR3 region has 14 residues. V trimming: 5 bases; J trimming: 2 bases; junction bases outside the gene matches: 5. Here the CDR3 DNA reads TGTGCCAGCAGCCGGGACAGAGTTAACACTGAAGCTTTCTTT. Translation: CASSRDRVNTEAFF.